This T cell receptor beta chain was captured by sequencing in a study of CD8 T cells in cerebrospinal fluid in Alzheimer's disease. Background on the study: Clonal expansion of CSF T cells was measured with plate-based and droplet-based single-cell sequencing.

With the 10x single-cell sequencing reads reprocessed, TCRdb shows one record per CDR3 protein and no DNA. Its table lists 510 or so distinct CDR3 sequences. The CDR3 is 15 amino acids. The germline gives CDR1 KGHSH, CDR2 LQKENI. Considering frequency, this clonotype is large. Antigen unknown. Overall study results and limits: EBV-specific clones were neither the most expanded nor enriched in Alzheimer's patients. Compared with controls, mild cognitive impairment or Alzheimer's disease patients showed higher maximum CSF clone percentages.

Every participant was in good physical condition without acute infectious disease. The sample comprised cerebrospinal fluid. The clonotype comes from a human donor with Parkinson's disease. The V call is TRBV18, the J call TRBJ2-3; no DNA is available, so the TRBD2 call from TCRdb remains unchecked. CDR3 sequence reads: CASSPQGPTTDTQYF.